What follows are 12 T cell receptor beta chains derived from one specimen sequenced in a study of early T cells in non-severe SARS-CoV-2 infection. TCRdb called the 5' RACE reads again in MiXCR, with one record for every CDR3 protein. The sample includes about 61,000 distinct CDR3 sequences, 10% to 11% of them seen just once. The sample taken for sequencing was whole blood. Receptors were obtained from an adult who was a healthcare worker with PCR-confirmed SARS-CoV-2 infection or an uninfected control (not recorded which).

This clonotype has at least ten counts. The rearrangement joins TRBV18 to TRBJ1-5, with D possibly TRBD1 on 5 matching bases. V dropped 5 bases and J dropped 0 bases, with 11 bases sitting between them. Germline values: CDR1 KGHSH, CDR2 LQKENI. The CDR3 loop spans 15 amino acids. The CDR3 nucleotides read TGTGCCAGCTCAAAGGGGAGAGATAGCAATCAGCCCCAGCATTTT. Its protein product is CASSKGRDSNQPQHF.

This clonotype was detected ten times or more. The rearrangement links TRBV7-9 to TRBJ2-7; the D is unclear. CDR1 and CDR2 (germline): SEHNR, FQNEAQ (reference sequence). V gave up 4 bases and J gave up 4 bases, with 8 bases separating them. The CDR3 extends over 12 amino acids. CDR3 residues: CASSSPGYEQYF. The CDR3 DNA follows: TGTGCCAGCAGCTCTCCCGGTTACGAGCAGTACTTC.

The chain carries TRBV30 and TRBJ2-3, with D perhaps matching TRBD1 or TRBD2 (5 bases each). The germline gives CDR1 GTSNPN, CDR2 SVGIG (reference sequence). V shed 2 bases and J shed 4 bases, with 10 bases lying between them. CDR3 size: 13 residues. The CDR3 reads CAWSTRGADTQYF. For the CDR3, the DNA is TGTGCCTGGAGTACCCGAGGGGCAGATACGCAGTATTTT.

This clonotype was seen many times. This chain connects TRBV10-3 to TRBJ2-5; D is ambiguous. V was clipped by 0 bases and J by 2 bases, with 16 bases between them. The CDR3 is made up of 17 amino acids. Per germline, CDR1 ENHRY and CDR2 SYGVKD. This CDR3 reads CAISESGRNLYQETQYF. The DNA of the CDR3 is TGTGCCATCAGTGAGTCTGGCCGGAATCTCTATCAAGAGACCCAGTACTTC.

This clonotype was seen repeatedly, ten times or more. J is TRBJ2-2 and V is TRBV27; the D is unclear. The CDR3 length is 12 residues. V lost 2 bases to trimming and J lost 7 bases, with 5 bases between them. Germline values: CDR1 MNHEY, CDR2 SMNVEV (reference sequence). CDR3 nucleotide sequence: TGTGCCAGCAGTTTAGGGATCGGGGAGCTGTTTTTT. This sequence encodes CASSLGIGELFF.

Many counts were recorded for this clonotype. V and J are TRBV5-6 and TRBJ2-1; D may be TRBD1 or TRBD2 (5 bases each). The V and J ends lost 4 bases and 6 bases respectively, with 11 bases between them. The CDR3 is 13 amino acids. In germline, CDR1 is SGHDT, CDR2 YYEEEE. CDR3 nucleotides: TGTGCCAGCAGCGCAGGGACCGCCAATGAGCAGTTCTTC. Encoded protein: CASSAGTANEQFF.

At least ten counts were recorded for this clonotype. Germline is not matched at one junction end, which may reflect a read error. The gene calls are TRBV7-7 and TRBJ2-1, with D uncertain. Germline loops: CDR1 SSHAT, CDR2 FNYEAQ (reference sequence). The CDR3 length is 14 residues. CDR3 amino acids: CASSLGASNNEQFF. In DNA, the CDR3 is TGTGCTAGCAGCTTAGGAGCCTCTAACAATGAGCAGTTCTTC. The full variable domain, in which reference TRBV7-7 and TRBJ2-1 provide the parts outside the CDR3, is GAGVSQSPRYKVTKRGQDVTLRCDPISSHATLYWYQQALGQGPEFLTYFNYEAQPDKSGLPSDRFSAERPEGSISTLTIQRTEQRDSAMYRCASSLGASNNEQFFGPGTRLTVL.

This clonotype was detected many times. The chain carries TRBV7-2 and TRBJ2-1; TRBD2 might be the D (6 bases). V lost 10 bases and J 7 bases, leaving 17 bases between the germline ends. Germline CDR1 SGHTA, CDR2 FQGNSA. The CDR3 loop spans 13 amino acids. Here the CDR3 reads CANRAGPGNEQFF. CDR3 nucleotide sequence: TGTGCCAACCGGGCGGGGCCGGGGAATGAGCAGTTCTTC.

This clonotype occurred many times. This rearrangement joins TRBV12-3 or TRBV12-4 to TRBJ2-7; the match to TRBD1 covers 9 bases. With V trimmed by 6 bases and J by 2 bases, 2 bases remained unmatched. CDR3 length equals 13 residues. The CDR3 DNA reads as TGTGCCAGCAGGGGACAGGGTCCCTACGAGCAGTACTTC. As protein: CASRGQGPYEQYF.

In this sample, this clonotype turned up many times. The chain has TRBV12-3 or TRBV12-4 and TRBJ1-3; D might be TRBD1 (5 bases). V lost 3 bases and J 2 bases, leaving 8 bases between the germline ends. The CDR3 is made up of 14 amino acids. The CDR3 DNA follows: TGTGCCAGCAGTTTTGGGGGGGCTGGAAACACCATATATTTT. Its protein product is CASSFGGAGNTIYF.

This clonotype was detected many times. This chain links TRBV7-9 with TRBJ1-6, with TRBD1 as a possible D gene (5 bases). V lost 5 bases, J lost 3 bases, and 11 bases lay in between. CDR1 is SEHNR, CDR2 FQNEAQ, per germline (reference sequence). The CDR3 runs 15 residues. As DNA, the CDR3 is TGTGCCAGCAGCCCCGGGGACTACTATAATTCACCCCTCCACTTT. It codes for CASSPGDYYNSPLHF.

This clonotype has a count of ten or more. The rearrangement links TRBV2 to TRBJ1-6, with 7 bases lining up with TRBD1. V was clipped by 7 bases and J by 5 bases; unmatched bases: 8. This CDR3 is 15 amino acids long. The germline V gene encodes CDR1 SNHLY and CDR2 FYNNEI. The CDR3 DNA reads TGTGCCAGCACCAAGCAGGGGGTCGATAATTCACCCCTCCACTTT. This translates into CASTKQGVDNSPLHF.